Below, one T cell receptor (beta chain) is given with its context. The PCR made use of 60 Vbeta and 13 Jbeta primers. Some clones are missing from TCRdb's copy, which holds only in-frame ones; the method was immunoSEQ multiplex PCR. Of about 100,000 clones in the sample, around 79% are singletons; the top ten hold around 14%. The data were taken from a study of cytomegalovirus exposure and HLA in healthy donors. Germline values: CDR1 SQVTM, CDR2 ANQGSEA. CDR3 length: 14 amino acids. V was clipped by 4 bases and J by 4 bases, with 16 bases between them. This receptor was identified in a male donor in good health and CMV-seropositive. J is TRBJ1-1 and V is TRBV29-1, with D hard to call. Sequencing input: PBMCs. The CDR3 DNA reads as TGCAGCGTTGGTGGGCCGCGATCCGTCACTGAAGCTTTCTTT. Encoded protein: CSVGGPRSVTEAFF.